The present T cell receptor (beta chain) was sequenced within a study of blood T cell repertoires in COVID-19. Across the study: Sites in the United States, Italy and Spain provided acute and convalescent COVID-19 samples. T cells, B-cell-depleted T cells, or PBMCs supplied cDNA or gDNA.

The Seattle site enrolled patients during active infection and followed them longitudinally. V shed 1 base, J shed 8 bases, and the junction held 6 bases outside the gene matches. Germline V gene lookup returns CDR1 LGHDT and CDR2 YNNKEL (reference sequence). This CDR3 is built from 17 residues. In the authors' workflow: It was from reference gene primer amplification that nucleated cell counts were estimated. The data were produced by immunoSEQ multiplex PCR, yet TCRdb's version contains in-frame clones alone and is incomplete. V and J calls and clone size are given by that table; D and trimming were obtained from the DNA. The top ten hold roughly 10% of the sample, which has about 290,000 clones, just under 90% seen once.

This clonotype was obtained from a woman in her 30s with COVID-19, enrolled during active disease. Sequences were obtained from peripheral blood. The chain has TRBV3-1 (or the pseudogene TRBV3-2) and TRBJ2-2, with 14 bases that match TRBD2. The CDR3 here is CASSQAPGTSGSGELFF. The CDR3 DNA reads TGTGCCAGCAGCCAAGCCCCCGGGACTAGCGGGAGTGGGGAGCTGTTTTTT.